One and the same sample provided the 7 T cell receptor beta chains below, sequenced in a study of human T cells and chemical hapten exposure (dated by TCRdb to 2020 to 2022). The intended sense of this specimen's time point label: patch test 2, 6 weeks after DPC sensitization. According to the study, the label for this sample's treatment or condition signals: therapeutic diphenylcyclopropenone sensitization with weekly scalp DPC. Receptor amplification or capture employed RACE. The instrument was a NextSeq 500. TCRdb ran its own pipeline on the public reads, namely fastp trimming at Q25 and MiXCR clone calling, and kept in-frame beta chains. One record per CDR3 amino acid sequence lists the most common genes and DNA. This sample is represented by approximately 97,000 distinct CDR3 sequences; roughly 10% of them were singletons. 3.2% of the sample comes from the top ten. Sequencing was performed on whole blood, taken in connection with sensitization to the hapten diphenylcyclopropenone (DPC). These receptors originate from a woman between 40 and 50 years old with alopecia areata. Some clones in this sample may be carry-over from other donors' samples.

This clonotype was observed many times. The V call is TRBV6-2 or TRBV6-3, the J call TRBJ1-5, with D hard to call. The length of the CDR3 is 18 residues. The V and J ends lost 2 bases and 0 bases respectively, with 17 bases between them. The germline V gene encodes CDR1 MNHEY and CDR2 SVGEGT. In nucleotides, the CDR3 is TGTGCCAGCAGTTACGCTTCGGGATTCAAGAATAGCAATCAGCCCCAGCATTTT. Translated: CASSYASGFKNSNQPQHF.

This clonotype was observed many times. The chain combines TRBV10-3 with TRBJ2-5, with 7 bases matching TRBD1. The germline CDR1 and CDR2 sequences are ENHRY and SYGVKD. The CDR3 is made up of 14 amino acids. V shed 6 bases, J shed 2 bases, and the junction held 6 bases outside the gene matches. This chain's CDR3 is CAISRDSNQETQYF. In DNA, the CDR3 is TGTGCCATCAGCCGGGACAGCAATCAAGAGACCCAGTACTTC.

CDR3 coding DNA: TGTGCCAGCACCGACAGGGGTAATTCACCCCTCCACTTT. Translating it yields CASTDRGNSPLHF. The chain carries TRBV12-3 or TRBV12-4 and TRBJ1-6; 8 nucleotides agree with TRBD1. The V and J ends lost 7 bases and 6 bases, in that order; junction bases with no gene match: 2. The CDR3 is 13 residues long.

CDR3 sequence (DNA): TGTGCCAGCAGTTTTCAGGGGTCGGGAGCTGAAGCTTTCTTT. Translating gives CASSFQGSGAEAFF. The V gene is TRBV12-3 or TRBV12-4, the J gene TRBJ1-1, with D possibly matching TRBD1 (6 bases). This CDR3 is 14 amino acids long. V lost 3 bases, J lost 6 bases, and 14 bases lay in between.

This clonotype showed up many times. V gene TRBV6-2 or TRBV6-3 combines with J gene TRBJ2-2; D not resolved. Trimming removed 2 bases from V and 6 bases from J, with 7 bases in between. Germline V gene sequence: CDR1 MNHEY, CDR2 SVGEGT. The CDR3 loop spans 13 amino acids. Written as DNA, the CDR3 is TGTGCCAGCAGTTACCTCTTCCCCGGGGAGCTGTTTTTT. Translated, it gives CASSYLFPGELFF.

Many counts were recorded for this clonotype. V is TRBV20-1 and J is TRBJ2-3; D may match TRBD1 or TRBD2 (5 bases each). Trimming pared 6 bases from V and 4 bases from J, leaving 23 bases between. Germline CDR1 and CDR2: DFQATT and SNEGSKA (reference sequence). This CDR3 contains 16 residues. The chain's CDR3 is CSATQISGASSDTQYF. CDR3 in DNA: TGCAGTGCCACGCAAATCTCCGGGGCTAGCTCAGATACGCAGTATTTT.

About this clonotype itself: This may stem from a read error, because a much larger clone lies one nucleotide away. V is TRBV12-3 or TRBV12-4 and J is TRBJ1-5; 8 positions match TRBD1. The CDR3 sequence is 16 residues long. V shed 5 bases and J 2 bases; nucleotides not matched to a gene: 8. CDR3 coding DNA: TGTGCCAGCAGTCCCTGGACAGGGAACGGCAATCAGCCCCAGCATTTT. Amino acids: CASSPWTGNGNQPQHF.